Below, 32 T cell receptor beta chains from the same sample are listed, as sequenced in a study of spatial heterogeneity in lung cancer. Study findings and constraints: Mutation counts in tumors were tracked by counts of expanded intratumoral alpha and beta TCRs.

Indicated time point: sample taken at primary tumor resection. These receptors lack a known antigen. MiXCR, applied by TCRdb to the 5' RACE reads, yields one record per CDR3 protein. The table lists under 20,000 distinct CDR3 sequences, 5% to 8% of them singletons. Sequenced here: lung tumor tissue, sampled at surgery. These receptors were obtained from a male donor with early-stage non-small cell lung cancer.

As concerns this clonotype: This beta chain is an unintended read in a library built for alpha chains; its size means little. The chain employs TRBV5-6 and TRBJ1-4; perhaps TRBD1 as D (6 bases). The CDR3 loop spans 15 amino acids. Germline V gene lookup returns CDR1 SGHDT and CDR2 YYEEEE. The V end was cut by 2 bases, the J end by 5 bases, with 13 bases between. CDR3 region: CASSFDTQGNEKLFF. CDR3 coding DNA: TGTGCCAGCAGCTTCGATACTCAGGGGAATGAAAAACTGTTTTTT.

Ten or more counts support this clonotype. This beta chain is off target for a library built for alpha chains, so its abundance means little. The chain joins TRBV7-2 to TRBJ2-1; 12 bases map to TRBD2. The CDR3 sequence is 20 residues long. The germline CDR1 and CDR2 sequences are SGHTA and FQGNSA. V was clipped by 5 bases and J by 1 base; unmatched bases: 15. The DNA for the CDR3 is TGTGCCAGCAGCCCCGAGAGGTATTCTAGCGGGAGGGCGTCCTACAATGAGCAGTTCTTC. Protein sequence: CASSPERYSSGRASYNEQFF.

The sample holds many counts of this clonotype. This beta chain was picked up by a library intended for alpha chains and is off target, so its count carries little meaning. This sequence joins TRBV20-1 and TRBJ2-7; the D is unclear. CDR3 size: 13 residues. Germline lookup yields CDR1 DFQATT and CDR2 SNEGSKA (reference sequence). V shed 3 bases and J shed 3 bases, with 12 bases lying between them. The CDR3 region has the DNA TGCAGTGCTAGGTTGCCATCAAGCTACGAGCAGTACTTC. Translation gives CSARLPSSYEQYF.

The table lists this clonotype with many counts. A library prepared for alpha chains yielded this beta chain as an off-target read; its size is of little meaning. This rearrangement joins TRBV15 to TRBJ2-6, with D maybe TRBD1 (6 bases). There are 18 residues in the CDR3. V gave up 4 bases and J gave up 3 bases, with 19 bases separating them. CDR1 is LNHNV and CDR2 is YYDKDF in the germline V gene (reference sequence). The CDR3 coding sequence is TGTGCCACCAGCATTGCCCCCAGGGGAATCGTTGGGGCCAACGTCCTGACTTTC. Translating gives CATSIAPRGIVGANVLTF.

Remarks on this clonotype: This may arise from a read error, as a much more abundant clone is one base away. This beta chain slipped into a library made for alpha chains as a stray read, so its size is not meaningful. The CDR3, as DNA: TGTGCCAGCAGTCCCGGGGGCAATAATTCACCCCTCCACTTT. Amino acids: CASSPGGNNSPLHF. The chain recombines TRBV6-6 with TRBJ1-6; D possibly corresponds to TRBD1 (6 bases). V was pared by 5 bases and J by 5 bases, with 10 bases between. The CDR3 totals 14 residues. CDR1 is MNHNY, CDR2 SVGAGI, per germline (reference sequence).

This clonotype was seen many times. Because the library targeted alpha chains, this beta chain is an off-target read whose size means little. V and J are TRBV30 and TRBJ1-1; D possibly corresponds to TRBD1 (6 bases). V lost 0 bases, J lost 7 bases, and 18 bases lay in between. Germline CDR1 is GTSNPN and CDR2 is SVGIG (reference sequence). This CDR3 spans 15 amino acids. The CDR3 sequence is CAWSVRGHLAVEAFF. The CDR3 DNA follows: TGTGCCTGGAGTGTACGGGGGCACCTTGCGGTTGAAGCTTTCTTT.

This clonotype was picked up a small number of times. Because this beta chain is a stray read in a library intended to capture alpha chains, its abundance should not be given much weight. CDR3 amino acids: CASSLARGLSYGYTF. The CDR3 coding sequence is TGTGCCAGCAGCTTGGCGCGGGGATTGAGCTATGGCTACACCTTC. V gene TRBV5-4 combines with J gene TRBJ1-2; no reliable D call. This CDR3 has 15 amino acids. Trimming pared 0 bases from V and 4 bases from J, leaving 13 bases between. Germline assignment: CDR1 SGHNT and CDR2 YYREEE (reference sequence).

Details on this clonotype: Being off target in a library aimed at alpha chains, this beta chain has a size of little meaning. The chain has TRBV19 and TRBJ2-1; 7 nucleotides match TRBD2. The CDR3 runs to 15 residues. V shed 1 base, J shed 7 bases, and the junction held 7 bases outside the gene matches. Looked up from germline, CDR1 is LNHDA and CDR2 is SQIVND (reference sequence). CDR3 sequence: CASSIGEGPRNEQFF. CDR3 bases: TGTGCCAGTAGTATAGGGGAGGGCCCTCGGAATGAGCAGTTCTTC.

As to this clonotype: The library was designed around alpha chains, so this beta chain is a stray read whose abundance carries little weight. The CDR3 loop reads CASSREGGWTSGSYEQYF. The DNA for the CDR3 is TGTGCCAGCAGCCGTGAGGGGGGTTGGACTAGCGGGAGCTACGAGCAGTACTTC. This chain links TRBV6-5 with TRBJ2-7; 13 positions agree with TRBD2. From germline, CDR1 is MNHEY and CDR2 SVGAGI. Trimming took 6 bases from V and 3 from J; bases not matched to a gene: 14. This CDR3 spans 18 amino acids.

This clonotype was seen many times. The library was prepared for alpha chains; this beta chain is a stray read, so its frequency means little. V gene TRBV20-1 combines with J gene TRBJ2-5, with no clear D. Germline V lookup: CDR1 DFQATT, CDR2 SNEGSKA (reference sequence). Trimming stripped 0 bases from V and 0 bases from J, with 11 bases between. This CDR3 has 15 amino acids. The CDR3 DNA reads as TGCAGTGCTAGAGATAGGGCATCTAACCAAGAGACCCAGTACTTC. Its translation is CSARDRASNQETQYF.

This clonotype was recorded many times. This beta chain lies outside the target of a library built for alpha chains; its clone size means little. The chain joins TRBV6-1 to TRBJ2-6; possibly TRBD1 for D (5 bases). V lost 5 bases and J 4 bases, leaving 12 bases between the germline ends. Germline V gene data show CDR1 as MNHNS and CDR2 as SASEGT. This CDR3 has 15 amino acids. In DNA form, the CDR3 reads TGTGCCAGCAGTCCAGGGCATTCGGGGGCCAACGTCCTGACTTTC. Translated: CASSPGHSGANVLTF.

At least ten counts were recorded for this clonotype. Little can be read into the size of this beta chain, an off-target read in a library designed for alpha chains. The CDR3 DNA is TGTGCCAGCAGTTACTCCCGGGGGGCAAAAGATACGCAGTATTTT. Translation gives CASSYSRGAKDTQYF. This sequence joins TRBV6-5 and TRBJ2-3; possible D gene TRBD2, 7 bases. The CDR3 has 15 amino acids. Germline CDR1 reads MNHEY; CDR2 reads SVGAGI. V was clipped by 0 bases and J by 5 bases, with 12 bases between them.

This clonotype appeared many times. The library was designed around alpha chains, so this beta chain is a stray read whose abundance carries little weight. The rearrangement uses TRBV3-1 and TRBJ2-1; 9 bases are a match to TRBD1. V trimming: 4 bases; J trimming: 7 bases; junction bases outside the gene matches: 5. Germline assignment: CDR1 LGHDT and CDR2 YNNKEL (reference sequence). The CDR3 is 14 amino acids. CDR3 nucleotides: TGTGCCAGCAGCCCTTGGACAGGGGTTAATGAGCAGTTCTTC. Its translation is CASSPWTGVNEQFF.

This clonotype was observed at least ten times. Being off target in a library aimed at alpha chains, this beta chain has a size of little meaning. The CDR3, as DNA: TGTGCCAGCAGTCCTCGCGCTGGTCTCCAAGAGACCCAGTACTTC. It codes for CASSPRAGLQETQYF. The genes are TRBV27 and TRBJ2-5; D not certain. Trimming took 5 bases from V and 1 from J, leaving 14 bases between them. This CDR3 is 15 amino acids long. Germline CDR1 is MNHEY and CDR2 is SMNVEV (reference sequence).

By proportion, this clonotype is medium-sized. A library made for alpha chains picked up this beta chain off target, so its size means little. This chain joins TRBV7-6 and TRBJ2-7; D uncertain. The V gene lost 4 bases and the J gene lost 4 bases, with 8 bases spanning the gap. The CDR3 runs 12 residues. Germline CDR1 is SGHVS and CDR2 is FNYEAQ. CDR3 coding DNA: TGTGCCAGCAGCTCGGACGGTTACGAGCAGTACTTC. Translation gives CASSSDGYEQYF. Full variable domain (rest looked up from reference TRBV7-6 and TRBJ2-7): GAGVSQSPRYKVTKRGQDVALRCDPISGHVSLYWYRQALGQGPEFLTYFNYEAQQDKSGLPNDRFSAERPEGSISTLTIQRTEQRDSAMYRCASSSDGYEQYFGPGTRLTVT.

This clonotype was counted at least ten times. Since the library was made to target alpha chains, this beta chain is a stray read and its abundance is not meaningful. The chain recombines TRBV28 with TRBJ2-3, with 9 bases identical to TRBD2. V was clipped by 4 bases and J by 6 bases; unmatched bases: 11. This CDR3 comprises 16 residues. The germline CDR1 and CDR2 sequences are MDHEN and SYDVKM. The CDR3 sequence is CASSSHFSGRWDTQYF. In nucleotides, the CDR3 is TGTGCCAGCAGTTCCCATTTTAGCGGGAGATGGGATACGCAGTATTTT.

The sample holds many counts of this clonotype. This beta chain is a stray read from a library made for alpha chains; its abundance is not meaningful. This chain links TRBV5-1 with TRBJ2-3, with 7 bases lining up with TRBD2. The V segment lost 5 bases and the J segment 6 bases; nucleotides outside the gene matches: 6. Germline V gives CDR1 SGHRS, CDR2 YFSETQ. This CDR3 contains 13 residues. CDR3 in DNA: TGCGCCAGCAGACTAGGACTAGTTGATACGCAGTATTTT. This sequence encodes CASRLGLVDTQYF.

The table lists this clonotype with a few counts. Because the library targeted alpha chains, this beta chain is an off-target read whose size means little. The J gene is TRBJ2-7, the V gene TRBV11-2; 7 nucleotides match TRBD1. Germline V lookup: CDR1 SGHAT, CDR2 FQNNGV. The CDR3 is 13 amino acids. V was clipped by 5 bases and J by 3 bases; unmatched bases: 4. CDR3 in DNA: TGTGCCAGCAGCCAGGGGGTAGGCTACGAGCAGTACTTC. It yields the protein CASSQGVGYEQYF.

About this clonotype itself: The library was designed around alpha chains, so this beta chain is a stray read whose abundance carries little weight. This chain links TRBV20-1 with TRBJ2-5; perhaps TRBD2 as D (5 bases). This CDR3 is built from 14 residues. V was trimmed by 0 bases and J by 5 bases, leaving 13 bases between them. CDR1 is DFQATT, CDR2 SNEGSKA, per germline (reference sequence). CDR3 sequence: CSARDRASSETQYF. CDR3 in DNA: TGCAGTGCTAGAGATAGGGCTAGCAGCGAGACCCAGTACTTC.

This clonotype was counted many times. This beta chain is off target for a library built for alpha chains, so its abundance means little. The chain uses TRBV9 and TRBJ1-3; no firm D call. This CDR3 has 15 residues. Per germline, CDR1 SGDLS and CDR2 YYNGEE. Trimming left V 0 bases short and J 0 bases short, with 7 bases between. CDR3 coding DNA: TGTGCCAGCAGCGTAGGGGTTAACTCTGGAAACACCATATATTTT. It encodes CASSVGVNSGNTIYF.

This clonotype rates as large. This beta chain appears as a stray read in a library generated for alpha chains; its size is not informative. V usage is TRBV29-1 and J usage is TRBJ1-1, with D unclear. V lost 7 bases and J 0 bases, leaving 6 bases between the germline ends. The CDR3 contains 11 residues. The V gene's germline CDR1 is SQVTM and CDR2 ANQGSEA. CDR3 nucleotides: TGCAGCGCTCGACTGAACACTGAAGCTTTCTTT. It yields the protein CSARLNTEAFF.

This clonotype was counted ten times or more. This beta chain is a stray sequence in a library constructed for alpha chains; its clone size is not meaningful. As DNA, the CDR3 is TGTGCCAGCAGTGACCAGCCGAGAAGCTCTGGAAACACCATATATTTT. Residues: CASSDQPRSSGNTIYF. J is TRBJ1-3 and V is TRBV2; D is unclear. V dropped 3 bases and J dropped 0 bases, with 12 bases sitting between them. Germline CDR1 and CDR2: SNHLY and FYNNEI. The CDR3 runs 16 residues.

This clonotype has ten or more counts. The library was designed around alpha chains, so this beta chain is a stray read whose abundance carries little weight. The rearrangement joins TRBV12-3 or TRBV12-4 to TRBJ1-5; TRBD1 is a possible D gene (5 bases). The V and J ends lost 5 bases and 6 bases respectively, with 14 bases between them. The CDR3 runs to 14 residues. The DNA for the CDR3 is TGTGCCAGCAGTCTACAGGACCGCGGTCAGCCCCAGCATTTT. Translating it yields CASSLQDRGQPQHF.

At least ten counts were recorded for this clonotype. This beta chain represents an off-target read in a library built for alpha chains; its size is of limited meaning. The rearrangement joins TRBV20-1 to TRBJ2-1; 10 nucleotides agree with TRBD1. Germline lookup yields CDR1 DFQATT and CDR2 SNEGSKA (reference sequence). The CDR3 contains 17 residues. Trimming at V came to 5 bases and at J to 3 bases, leaving 13 bases not matched to a gene. CDR3 coding DNA: TGCAGTGCTGCCGGGGACAGGGGCCGAGGAGGCTACAATGAGCAGTTCTTC. It specifies CSAAGDRGRGGYNEQFF.

In this sample, this clonotype turned up many times. In a library made to pick up alpha chains, this beta chain is a stray read with a size that means little. V gene TRBV28 combines with J gene TRBJ2-5; TRBD2 matches 11 bases. The V gene's germline CDR1 is MDHEN and CDR2 SYDVKM. This CDR3 region has 15 residues. The trim removed 5 bases at V and 4 bases at J, leaving 6 bases unmatched. CDR3 sequence (DNA): TGTGCCAGCAGTAGCATAGCGGGAGGGGCAGAGACCCAGTACTTC. It translates to CASSSIAGGAETQYF.

In its sample, this clonotype was seen many times. Because the library targeted alpha chains, this beta chain is an off-target read whose size means little. The CDR3 DNA sequence: TGTGCCAGCGCCCCTGTTACTAGCGGGAATATCGGGGAGCTGTTTTTT. It codes for CASAPVTSGNIGELFF. The chain joins TRBV12-3 or TRBV12-4 to TRBJ2-2; TRBD2 aligns across 10 bases. The length of the CDR3 is 16 residues. V shed 8 bases, J shed 7 bases, and the junction held 13 bases outside the gene matches.

Points on this clonotype: This beta chain is a stray sequence in a library constructed for alpha chains; its clone size is not meaningful. The CDR3 here is CASSTGGGYGYTF. The CDR3 DNA reads as TGTGCCAGCAGTACAGGGGGCGGCTATGGCTACACCTTC. V gene TRBV27 combines with J gene TRBJ1-2; TRBD1 matches at 9 bases. Germline trimming cut 5 bases from V and 4 bases from J; bases unmatched to any gene: 2. The CDR3 sequence is 13 residues long. CDR1 is MNHEY, CDR2 SMNVEV, per germline (reference sequence).

The table lists this clonotype with many counts. This beta chain lies outside the target of a library built for alpha chains; its clone size means little. This chain connects TRBV12-3 or TRBV12-4 to TRBJ2-1, with a possible D match to TRBD1 (6 bases). Trimming pared 4 bases from V and 7 bases from J, leaving 11 bases between. The length of the CDR3 is 13 residues. The DNA for the CDR3 is TGTGCCAGCAGTTCACATACAGGGAATGAGCAGTTCTTC. Encoded protein: CASSSHTGNEQFF.

In this sample, this clonotype is medium-sized (0.01 to 0.1%). This beta chain is an off-target read within a library intended for alpha chains, so its frequency means little. This chain links TRBV11-3 with TRBJ2-1, with 8 bases identical to TRBD2. Per germline, CDR1 SGHNT and CDR2 YENEEA. After removal of 0 bases from V and 7 bases from J, the junction contained 5 bases not matched to a gene. This CDR3 region has 15 residues. CDR3: CASSLEGLGGNEQFF. As DNA, the CDR3 is TGTGCCAGCAGCTTAGAGGGACTAGGGGGGAATGAGCAGTTCTTC.

This clonotype has a handful of counts. This beta chain represents an off-target read in a library built for alpha chains; its size is of limited meaning. The rearrangement joins TRBV29-1 to TRBJ2-5; D is unclear. V dropped 3 bases and J dropped 2 bases, with 7 bases sitting between them. Germline V gene data show CDR1 as SQVTM and CDR2 as ANQGSEA. CDR3 length: 12 amino acids. CDR3 in amino acids: CSVDGRQETQYF. CDR3 DNA: TGCAGCGTTGATGGGCGTCAAGAGACCCAGTACTTC.

In this sample, this clonotype is large. This beta chain was picked up by a library intended for alpha chains and is off target, so its count carries little meaning. This chain uses TRBV6-2 or TRBV6-3 with TRBJ1-5, with D maybe TRBD1 (5 bases). Germline V gene lookup returns CDR1 MNHEY and CDR2 SVGEGT. Trimming removed 9 bases at V and 15 bases at J, with 15 bases between. The CDR3 covers 10 residues. DNA for the CDR3: TGTGCCAGTGGGACCCGCGGTTTGCATTTT. Its protein product is CASGTRGLHF.

This clonotype was detected many times. In a library made to pick up alpha chains, this beta chain is a stray read with a size that means little. The V call is TRBV4-2, the J call TRBJ1-5, with D possibly TRBD1 on 5 matching bases. Trimming took off 0 bases at V and 5 bases at J, with 14 bases between the two ends. CDR1 is LGHNA and CDR2 is YNFKEQ in the germline V gene. The CDR3 is made up of 16 amino acids. The CDR3 DNA is TGTGCCAGCAGCCAAGATGGGGTCTGGGGGGATCAGCCCCAGCATTTT. Translation: CASSQDGVWGDQPQHF.